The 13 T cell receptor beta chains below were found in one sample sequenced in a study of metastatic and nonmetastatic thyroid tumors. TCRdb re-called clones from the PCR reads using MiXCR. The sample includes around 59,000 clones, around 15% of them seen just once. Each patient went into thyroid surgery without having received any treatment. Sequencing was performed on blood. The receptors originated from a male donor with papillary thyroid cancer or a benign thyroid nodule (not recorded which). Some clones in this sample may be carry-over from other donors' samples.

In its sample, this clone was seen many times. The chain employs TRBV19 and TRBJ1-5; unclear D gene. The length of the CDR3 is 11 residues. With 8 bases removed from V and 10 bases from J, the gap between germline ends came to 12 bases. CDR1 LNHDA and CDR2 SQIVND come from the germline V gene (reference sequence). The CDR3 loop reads CASQLGGPQHF. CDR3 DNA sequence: TGTGCCAGTCAATTGGGAGGCCCCCAGCATTTT.

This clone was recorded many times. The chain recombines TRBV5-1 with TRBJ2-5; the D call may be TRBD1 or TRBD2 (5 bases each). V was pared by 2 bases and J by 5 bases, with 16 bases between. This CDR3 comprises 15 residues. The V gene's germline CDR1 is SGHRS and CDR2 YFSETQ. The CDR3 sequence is CASSFGTPNTETQYF. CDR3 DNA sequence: TGCGCCAGCAGCTTCGGGACCCCAAACACGGAGACCCAGTACTTC.

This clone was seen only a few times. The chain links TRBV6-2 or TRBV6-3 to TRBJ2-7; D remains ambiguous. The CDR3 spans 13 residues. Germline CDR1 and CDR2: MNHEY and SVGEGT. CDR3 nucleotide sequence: TGTGCCAGCATTTACTCTCGCAGGTATGAGCAGTACGTC. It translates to CASIYSRRYEQYV.

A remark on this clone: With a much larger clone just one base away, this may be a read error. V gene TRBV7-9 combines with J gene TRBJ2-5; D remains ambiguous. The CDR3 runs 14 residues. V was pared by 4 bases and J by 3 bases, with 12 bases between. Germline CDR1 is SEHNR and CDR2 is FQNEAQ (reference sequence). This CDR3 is CASSSALLEETQYF. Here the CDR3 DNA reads TGTGCCAGCAGCTCCGCACTATTAGAAGAGACCCAGTACTTC.

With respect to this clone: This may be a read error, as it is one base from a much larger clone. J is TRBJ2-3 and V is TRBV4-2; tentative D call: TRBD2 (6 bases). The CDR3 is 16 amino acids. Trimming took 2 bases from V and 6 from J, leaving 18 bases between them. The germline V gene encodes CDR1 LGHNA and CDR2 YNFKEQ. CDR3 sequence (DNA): TGTGCCAGCAGCCAACCCAGGGACTCCGTGGGCGATACGCAGTATTTT. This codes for CASSQPRDSVGDTQYF.

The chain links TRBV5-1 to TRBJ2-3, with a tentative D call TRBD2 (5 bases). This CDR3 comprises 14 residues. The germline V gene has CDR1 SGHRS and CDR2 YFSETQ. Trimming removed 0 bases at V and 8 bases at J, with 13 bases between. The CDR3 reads CASSLEWQEGTQYF. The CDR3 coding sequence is TGCGCCAGCAGCTTGGAGTGGCAAGAGGGTACGCAGTATTTT.

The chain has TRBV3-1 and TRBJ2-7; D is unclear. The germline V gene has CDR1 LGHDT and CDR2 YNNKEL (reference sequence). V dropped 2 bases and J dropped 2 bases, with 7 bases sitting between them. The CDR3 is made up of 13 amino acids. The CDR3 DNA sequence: TGTGCCAGCAGCCAAAATTCAGCCTACGAGCAGTACTTC. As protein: CASSQNSAYEQYF.

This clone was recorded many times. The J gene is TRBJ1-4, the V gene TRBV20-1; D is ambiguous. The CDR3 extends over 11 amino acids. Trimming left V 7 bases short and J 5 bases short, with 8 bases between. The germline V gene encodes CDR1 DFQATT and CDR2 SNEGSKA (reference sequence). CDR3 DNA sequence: TGCAGTGTAGAACTAAATGAAAAACTGTTTTTT. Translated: CSVELNEKLFF.

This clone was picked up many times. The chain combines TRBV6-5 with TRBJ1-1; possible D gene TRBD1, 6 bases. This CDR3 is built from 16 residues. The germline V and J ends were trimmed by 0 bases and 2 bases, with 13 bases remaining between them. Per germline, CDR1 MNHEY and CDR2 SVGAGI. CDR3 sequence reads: CASSYSMEQGNTEAFF. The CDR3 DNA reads TGTGCCAGCAGTTACTCGATGGAACAGGGAAACACTGAAGCTTTCTTT.

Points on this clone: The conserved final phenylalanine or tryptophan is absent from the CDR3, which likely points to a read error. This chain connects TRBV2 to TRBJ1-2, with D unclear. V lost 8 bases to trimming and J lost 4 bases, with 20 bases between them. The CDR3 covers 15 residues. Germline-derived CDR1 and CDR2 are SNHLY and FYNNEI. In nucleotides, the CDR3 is TGTGCCAGCGGAGGGCAGTCCGACTTTTTCTATGGCTACACCTTA. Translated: CASGGQSDFFYGYTL.

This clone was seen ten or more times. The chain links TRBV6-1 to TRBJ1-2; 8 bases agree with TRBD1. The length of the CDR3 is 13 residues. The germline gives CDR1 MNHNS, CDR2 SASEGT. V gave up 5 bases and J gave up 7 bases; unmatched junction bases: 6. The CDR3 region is CASSTQGVGGYTF. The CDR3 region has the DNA TGTGCCAGCAGTACACAGGGGGTGGGTGGCTACACCTTC.

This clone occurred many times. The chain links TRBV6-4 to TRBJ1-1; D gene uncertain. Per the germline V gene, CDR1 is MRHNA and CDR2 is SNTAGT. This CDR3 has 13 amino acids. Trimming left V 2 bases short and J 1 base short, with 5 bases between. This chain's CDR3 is CASSDDANTEAFF. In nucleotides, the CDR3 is TGTGCCAGCAGTGACGATGCGAACACTGAAGCTTTCTTT.

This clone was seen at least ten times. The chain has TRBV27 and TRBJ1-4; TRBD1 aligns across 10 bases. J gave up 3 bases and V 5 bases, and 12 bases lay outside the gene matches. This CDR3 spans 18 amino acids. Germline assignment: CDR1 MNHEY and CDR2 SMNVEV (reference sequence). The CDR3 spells CASSQLLGGTGANEKLFF. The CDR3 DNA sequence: TGTGCCAGCAGTCAACTCCTCGGAGGGACAGGGGCTAATGAAAAACTGTTTTTT.